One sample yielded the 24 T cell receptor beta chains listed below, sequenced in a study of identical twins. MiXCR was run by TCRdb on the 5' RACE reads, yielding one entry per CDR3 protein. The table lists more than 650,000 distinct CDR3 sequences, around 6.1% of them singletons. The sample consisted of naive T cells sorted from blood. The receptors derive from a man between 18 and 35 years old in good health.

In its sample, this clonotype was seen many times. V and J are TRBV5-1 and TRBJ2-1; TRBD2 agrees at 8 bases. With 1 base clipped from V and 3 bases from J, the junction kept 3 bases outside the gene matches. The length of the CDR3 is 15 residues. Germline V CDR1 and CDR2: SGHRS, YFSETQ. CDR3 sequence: CASSLIAGLYNEQFF. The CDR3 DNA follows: TGCGCCAGCAGCTTGATAGCGGGGCTCTACAATGAGCAGTTCTTC. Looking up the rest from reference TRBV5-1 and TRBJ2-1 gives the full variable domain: KAGVTQTPRYLIKTRGQQVTLSCSPISGHRSVSWYQQTPGQGLQFLFEYFSETQRNKGNFPGRFSGRQFSNSRSEMNVSTLELGDSALYLCASSLIAGLYNEQFFGPGTRLTVL.

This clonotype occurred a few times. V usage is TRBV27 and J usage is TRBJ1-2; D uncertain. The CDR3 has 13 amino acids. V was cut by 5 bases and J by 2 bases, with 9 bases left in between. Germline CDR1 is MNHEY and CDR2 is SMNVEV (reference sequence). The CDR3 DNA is TGTGCCAGCAGTGAGGGATCCAACTATGGCTACACCTTC. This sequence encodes CASSEGSNYGYTF.

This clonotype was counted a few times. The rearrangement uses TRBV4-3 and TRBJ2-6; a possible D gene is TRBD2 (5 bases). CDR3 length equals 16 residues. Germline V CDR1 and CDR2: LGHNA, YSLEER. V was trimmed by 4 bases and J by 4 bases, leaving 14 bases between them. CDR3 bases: TGCGCCAGCAGCCCCTGGCGGGTATCCGGGGCCAACGTCCTGACTTTC. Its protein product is CASSPWRVSGANVLTF.

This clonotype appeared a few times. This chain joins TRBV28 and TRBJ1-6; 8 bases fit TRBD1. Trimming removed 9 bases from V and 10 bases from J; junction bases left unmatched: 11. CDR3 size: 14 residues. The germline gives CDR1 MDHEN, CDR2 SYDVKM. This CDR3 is CARPGQGLISPLHF. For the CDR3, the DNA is TGTGCCAGGCCCGGACAGGGACTTATCTCACCCCTCCACTTT.

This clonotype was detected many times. CDR3 nucleotides: TGTGCCAGCAGCTTGGCCGAGGGGGTTTATAGCAATCAGCCCCAGCATTTT. Protein sequence: CASSLAEGVYSNQPQHF. The chain joins TRBV5-5 to TRBJ1-5; perhaps TRBD1 as D (6 bases). The CDR3 spans 17 residues. Trimming removed 0 bases from V and 0 bases from J, with 13 bases in between. Germline CDR1 reads SGHKS; CDR2 reads YYEKEE (reference sequence).

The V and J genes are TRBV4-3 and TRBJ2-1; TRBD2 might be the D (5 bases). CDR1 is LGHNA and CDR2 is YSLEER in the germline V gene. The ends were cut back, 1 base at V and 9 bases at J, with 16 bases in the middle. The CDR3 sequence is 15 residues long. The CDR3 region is CASSQGFSARAEQFF. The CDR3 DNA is TGCGCCAGCAGCCAAGGATTCAGCGCGCGGGCTGAGCAGTTCTTC.

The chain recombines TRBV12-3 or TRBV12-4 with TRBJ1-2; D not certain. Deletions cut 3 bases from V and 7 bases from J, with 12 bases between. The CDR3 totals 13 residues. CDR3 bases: TGTGCCAGCAGTTTGAACGATTTGCTTGGCTACACCTTC. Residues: CASSLNDLLGYTF.

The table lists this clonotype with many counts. The CDR3 sequence is CSARRAGELFF. The CDR3 region has the DNA TGCAGTGCTCGCAGGGCTGGGGAGCTGTTTTTT. The genes are TRBV20-1 and TRBJ2-2, with D possibly being TRBD1 (5 bases). Trimming removed 5 bases at V and 8 bases at J, with 9 bases between. Germline V gene lookup returns CDR1 DFQATT and CDR2 SNEGSKA (reference sequence). The CDR3 has 11 amino acids.

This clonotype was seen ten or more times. CDR3: CASTTHGGTEAFF. CDR3 DNA sequence: TGCGCCAGCACCACCCACGGGGGCACTGAAGCTTTCTTT. This rearrangement joins TRBV4-3 to TRBJ1-1; a possible D gene is TRBD1 (5 bases). CDR3 size: 13 residues. V dropped 7 bases and J dropped 4 bases, with 13 bases sitting between them. Germline loops: CDR1 LGHNA, CDR2 YSLEER.

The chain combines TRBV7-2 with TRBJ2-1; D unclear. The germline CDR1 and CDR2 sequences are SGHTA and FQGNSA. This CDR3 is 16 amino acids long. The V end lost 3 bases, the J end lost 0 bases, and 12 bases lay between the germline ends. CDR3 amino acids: CASSLGRVGSYNEQFF. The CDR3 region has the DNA TGTGCCAGCAGCTTGGGTCGGGTTGGCTCCTACAATGAGCAGTTCTTC.

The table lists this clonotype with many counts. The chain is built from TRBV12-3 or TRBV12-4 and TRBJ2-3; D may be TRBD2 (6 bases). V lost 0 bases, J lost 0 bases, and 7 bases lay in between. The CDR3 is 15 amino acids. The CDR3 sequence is CASSLAGGSTDTQYF. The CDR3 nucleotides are TGTGCCAGCAGTTTAGCGGGAGGCAGCACAGATACGCAGTATTTT.

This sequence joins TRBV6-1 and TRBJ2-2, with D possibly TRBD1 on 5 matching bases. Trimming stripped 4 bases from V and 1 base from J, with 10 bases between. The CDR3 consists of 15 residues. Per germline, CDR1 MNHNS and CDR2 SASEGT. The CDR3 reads CASSGETENTGELFF. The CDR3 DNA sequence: TGTGCCAGCAGTGGCGAGACAGAGAACACCGGGGAGCTGTTTTTT.

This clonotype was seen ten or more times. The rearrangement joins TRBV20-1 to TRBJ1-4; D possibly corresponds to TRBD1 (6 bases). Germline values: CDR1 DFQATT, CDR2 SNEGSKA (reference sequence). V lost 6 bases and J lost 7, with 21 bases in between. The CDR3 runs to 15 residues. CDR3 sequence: CSAQQPDRGGEKLFF. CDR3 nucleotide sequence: TGCAGTGCCCAACAACCGGACAGAGGCGGTGAAAAACTGTTTTTT.

CDR3 residues: CASSLSSGGDKQYF. The CDR3 nucleotides are TGTGCCAGCAGCTTGAGCAGCGGAGGGGACAAGCAGTACTTC. The chain combines TRBV7-2 with TRBJ2-7; D tentatively reads TRBD1 or TRBD2 (6 bases each). Germline V gives CDR1 SGHTA, CDR2 FQGNSA. V was trimmed by 3 bases and J by 8 bases, leaving 17 bases between them. CDR3 length equals 14 residues. Full variable domain (missing parts from reference TRBV7-2 and TRBJ2-7): GAGVSQSPSNKVTEKGKDVELRCDPISGHTALYWYRQSLGQGLEFLIYFQGNSAPDKSGLPSDRFSAERTGGSVSTLTIQRTQQEDSAVYLCASSLSSGGDKQYFGPGTRLTVT.

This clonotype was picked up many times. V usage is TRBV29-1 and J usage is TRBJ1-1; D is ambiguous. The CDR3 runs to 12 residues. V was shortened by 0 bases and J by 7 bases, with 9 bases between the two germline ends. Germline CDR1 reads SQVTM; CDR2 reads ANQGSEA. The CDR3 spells CSVEDLGNEAFF. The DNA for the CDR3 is TGCAGCGTTGAAGATCTTGGGAATGAAGCTTTCTTT. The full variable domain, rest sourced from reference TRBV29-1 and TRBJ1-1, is SAVISQKPSRDICQRGTSLTIQCQVDSQVTMMFWYRQQPGQSLTLIATANQGSEATYESGFVIDKFPISRPNLTFSTLTVSNMSPEDSSIYLCSVEDLGNEAFFGQGTRLTVV.

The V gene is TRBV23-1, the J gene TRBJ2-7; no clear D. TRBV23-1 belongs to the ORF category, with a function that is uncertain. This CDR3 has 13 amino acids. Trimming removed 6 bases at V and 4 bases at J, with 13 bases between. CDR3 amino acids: CASSSERAYEQYV. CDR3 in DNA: TGCGCCAGCAGCAGCGAACGGGCTTACGAGCAGTACGTC.

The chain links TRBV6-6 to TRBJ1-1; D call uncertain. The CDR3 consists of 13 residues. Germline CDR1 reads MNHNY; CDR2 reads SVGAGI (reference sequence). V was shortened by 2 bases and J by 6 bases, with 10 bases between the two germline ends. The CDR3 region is CASSYSPEAEAFF. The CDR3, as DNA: TGTGCCAGCAGTTACAGCCCCGAGGCTGAAGCTTTCTTT.

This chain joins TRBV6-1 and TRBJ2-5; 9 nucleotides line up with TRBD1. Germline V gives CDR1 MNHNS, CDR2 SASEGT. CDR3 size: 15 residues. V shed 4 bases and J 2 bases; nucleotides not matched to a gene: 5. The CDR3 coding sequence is TGTGCCAGCAGTGTGGGACAGGGATATCAAGAGACCCAGTACTTC. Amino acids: CASSVGQGYQETQYF.

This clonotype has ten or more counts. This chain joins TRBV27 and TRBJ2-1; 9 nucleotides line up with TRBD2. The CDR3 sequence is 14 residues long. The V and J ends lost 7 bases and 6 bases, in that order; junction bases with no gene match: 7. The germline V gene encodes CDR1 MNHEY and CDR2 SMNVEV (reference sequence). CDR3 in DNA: TGTGCCAGCAAAATAGCGGGAGCGATCAATGAGCAGTTCTTC. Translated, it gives CASKIAGAINEQFF.

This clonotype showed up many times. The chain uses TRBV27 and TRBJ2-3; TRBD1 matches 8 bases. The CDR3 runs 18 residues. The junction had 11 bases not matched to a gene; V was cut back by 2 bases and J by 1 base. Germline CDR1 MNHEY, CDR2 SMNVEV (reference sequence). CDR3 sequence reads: CASSLRTGQGRRTDTQYF. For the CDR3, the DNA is TGTGCCAGCAGTTTACGGACCGGACAGGGCCGACGCACAGATACGCAGTATTTT.

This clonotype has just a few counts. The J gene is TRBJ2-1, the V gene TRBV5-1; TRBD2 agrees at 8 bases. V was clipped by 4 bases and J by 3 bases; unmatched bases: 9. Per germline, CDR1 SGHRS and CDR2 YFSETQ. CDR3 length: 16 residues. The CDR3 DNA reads TGCGCCAGCAGCCTATCAGGGACTAGTTTCTACAATGAGCAGTTCTTC. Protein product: CASSLSGTSFYNEQFF.

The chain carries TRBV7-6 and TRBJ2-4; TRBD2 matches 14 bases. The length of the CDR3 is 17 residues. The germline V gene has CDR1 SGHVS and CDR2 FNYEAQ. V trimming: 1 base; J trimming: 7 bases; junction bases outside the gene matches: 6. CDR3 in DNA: TGTGCCAGCAGCTTAGGTTCGGGGACTAGCGGGAGTAACATTCAGTACTTC. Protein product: CASSLGSGTSGSNIQYF.

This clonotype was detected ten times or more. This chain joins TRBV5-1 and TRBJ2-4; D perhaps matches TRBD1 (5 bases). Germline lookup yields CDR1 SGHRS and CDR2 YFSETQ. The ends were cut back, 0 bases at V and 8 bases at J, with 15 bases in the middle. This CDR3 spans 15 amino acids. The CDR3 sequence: CASSLDRATVDIQYF. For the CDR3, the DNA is TGCGCCAGCAGCTTGGACCGGGCGACAGTGGACATTCAGTACTTC.

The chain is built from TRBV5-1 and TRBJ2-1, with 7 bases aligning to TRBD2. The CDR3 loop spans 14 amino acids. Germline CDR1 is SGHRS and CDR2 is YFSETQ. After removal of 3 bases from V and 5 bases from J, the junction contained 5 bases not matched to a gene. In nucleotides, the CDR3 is TGCGCCAGCAGCTCGGGACTAACCAACAATGAGCAGTTCTTC. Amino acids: CASSSGLTNNEQFF.